Only a few counts were recorded for the clone carrying this T cell receptor beta chain. Because the CDR3 is missing its conserved closing phenylalanine or tryptophan, this is likely a read error. The DNA is omitted, as the CDR3 cannot be located on it reliably, and the CDR3 follows TCRdb's listing. The source of the sample is a study of T cells in Graves' hyperthyroidism and ophthalmopathy. Ends included, the CDR3 has 11 residues. Diagnoses used clinical symptoms, serum thyroxine and TRAb, thyroid ultrasound and orbital computed tomography. TCR beta CDR3 sequences were amplified from RNA transcripts. HTBI primers were employed in a first-round RT-PCR of the TCR CDR3. TCRdb passed the multiplex PCR reads through MiXCR, listing each CDR3 protein once. Among more than 500,000 distinct CDR3 sequences, approximately 48% were seen once, and the ten largest hold about 45%.

This TCR was recovered from an adult woman with Graves' disease, either hyperthyroidism or ophthalmopathy (not recorded which). Sequencing used peripheral blood or thyroid tissue (not recorded which). The chain is built from TRBV12-3 or TRBV12-4 and TRBJ2-5; the D call TRBD1 from the table was never checked on the DNA. CDR3 amino acids: CASSLGAGSSY.